In its sample, the clone carrying this T cell receptor beta chain was seen once. The target antigen is unknown. The data were taken from a study of T cell responses to AZD1222 COVID-19 vaccine. Study-level points and caveats: Possibly, clonal diversity was underestimated; donors were largely white British and included more females. A rise in Spike-specific TCR breadth and depth followed two AZD1222 doses. The study reported that nearly half of spike-specific TCRs target unmutated variant regions.

CDR3 size: 17 residues. Trimming removed 0 bases at V and 6 bases at J, with 20 bases between. Germline lookup yields CDR1 MGHRA and CDR2 YSYEKL. Pooling was applied to second doses at about 4 or about 12 weeks. The method was immunoSEQ multiplex PCR; TCRdb's version includes in-frame clones alone and lacks a portion of them. The table lists some 120,000 clones, 92% of them singletons. The input for sequencing was peripheral blood, taken 28 days after the second AZD1222 dose. The clonotype originates from an adult who received the AZD1222 COVID-19 vaccine. This sequence joins TRBV4-1 and TRBJ1-2; D is unresolved. CDR3 sequence: CASSQDYLLHRGDGYTF. The CDR3 DNA reads as TGCGCCAGCAGCCAAGATTATCTCCTACATCGGGGAGATGGCTACACCTTC.